Described below is a single T cell receptor (beta chain) sequence and its context. The method was immunoSEQ multiplex PCR; TCRdb's version includes in-frame clones alone and lacks a portion of them. Among about 68,000 clones listed, 80% were seen once. This specimen comes from a study of cytotoxic CD8 clonotypes in ibrutinib-treated CLL. Germline trimming cut 3 bases from V and 4 bases from J; bases unmatched to any gene: 5. CDR1 and CDR2 from the germline V gene are LNHDA and SQIVND (reference sequence). The CDR3 runs to 15 residues. V and J are TRBV19 and TRBJ1-4, with TRBD1 matching 7 bases. This clonotype was sampled from a human donor with chronic lymphocytic leukemia. Specimen: PBMCs, collected at disease progression, from a patient treated with ibrutinib. Here the CDR3 DNA reads TGTGCCAGTAGTATTGGTGACAGGGATAATGAAAAACTGTTTTTT. This translates into CASSIGDRDNEKLFF. The complete variable domain, with remaining parts taken from reference TRBV19 and TRBJ1-4, reads DGGITQSPKYLFRKEGQNVTLSCEQNLNHDAMYWYRQDPGQGLRLIYYSQIVNDFQKGDIAEGYSVSREKKESFPLTVTSAQKNPTAFYLCASSIGDRDNEKLFFGSGTQLSVL.